Included here is one T cell receptor (beta chain) sequence, with context. Its matching antigen is unknown. The repertoire was sequenced with immunoSEQ multiplex PCR; TCRdb's copy has only in-frame clones and lacks some. The sample consists of over 150,000 clones, 92% of them appearing once. These data come from a study of T cell responses to AZD1222 COVID-19 vaccine. At the level of the study: Pooling of second doses given at about 4 or about 12 weeks was done.

Findings and caveats of the study: Females outnumbered males among donors, who were mostly white British; clonal diversity was possibly underestimated. Reports indicate that nearly half of spike-specific TCRs are directed at unmutated variant regions. The peak T cell response came first, and repertoires were sampled only after it.

Deletions cut 3 bases from V and 0 bases from J, with 9 bases between. Germline CDR1 reads GTSNPN; CDR2 reads SVGIG (reference sequence). This CDR3 region has 14 residues. The receptor was derived from an adult in good health. The chain is built from TRBV30 and TRBJ2-1; D call uncertain. The source material was peripheral blood, sampled on day 0 of AZD1222 vaccination. The CDR3 DNA sequence: TGTGCCTGGAGAATGGCGAGCTCCTACAATGAGCAGTTCTTC. Translated: CAWRMASSYNEQFF.